The present entry profiles one T cell receptor beta chain with its context. Its cognate antigen is unknown. The sample comes from a study of cytomegalovirus exposure and HLA in healthy donors. Study results and caveats: Rarity marked most TCR sequences, yet some public TCRs occurred in many donors. A few CMV-associated chains proved CMV antigen-specific in vitro.

The PCR contained 60 Vbeta and 13 Jbeta primers. The assay was immunoSEQ multiplex PCR, and TCRdb's table has in-frame clones only and misses some. This sample's clone table lists about 74,000 clones. The CDR3 is 12 amino acids. Looked up from germline, CDR1 is MNHNY and CDR2 is SVGAGI (reference sequence). The V gene lost 8 bases and the J gene lost 5 bases, with 12 bases spanning the gap. Healthy bone marrow donors formed the donor group. V is TRBV6-6 and J is TRBJ1-1; the D is unclear. This sequence was found in a female donor in good health and CMV-seropositive. Sequences were obtained from PBMCs. The CDR3 bases are TGTGCCAGCCGTGGACGGGGAACTGAAGCTTTCTTT. Translated, it gives CASRGRGTEAFF.